This TCR beta chain originates from a study of neurological immune-mediated disorders. TCRdb re-analysed the 5' RACE reads in MiXCR, keeping a single row per CDR3 protein. Of 27,000 or so distinct CDR3 sequences listed, more than 14% are singletons. By sample fraction, this clonotype is medium-sized (0.01 to 0.1%). V lost 0 bases, J lost 7 bases, and 5 bases stayed unmatched. Germline CDR1 reads SGHRS; CDR2 reads YFSETQ. The CDR3 runs to 16 residues. The study built unsorted libraries from 2 million PBMCs kept at -80 C. The V and J genes are TRBV5-1 and TRBJ1-5, with 12 nucleotides matching TRBD1. The sequencing input was PBMCs. This clonotype originated in a man aged 65-85 years in good health. This chain's CDR3 is CASSLAGQGAGQPQHF. The CDR3 DNA follows: TGCGCCAGCAGCTTGGCGGGACAGGGGGCAGGACAGCCCCAGCATTTT.